This entry lists 25 T cell receptor beta chains sequenced from one sample in a study of cytomegalovirus exposure and HLA in healthy donors. PCR involved 60 Vbeta and 13 Jbeta primers. Assay used: immunoSEQ multiplex PCR; TCRdb lists only in-frame clones, some missing. The sample data list under 200,000 clones. Sequencing used PBMCs. Receptor source: a man younger than 40 in good health and CMV-seronegative.

This rearrangement joins TRBV27 to TRBJ2-7, with TRBD1 as a possible D gene (5 bases). The CDR3 covers 13 residues. In germline, CDR1 is MNHEY, CDR2 SMNVEV (reference sequence). V was cut by 3 bases and J by 6 bases, with 12 bases left in between. This CDR3 reads CASSFQGRAEQYF. CDR3 coding DNA: TGTGCCAGCAGTTTCCAGGGCCGGGCCGAGCAGTACTTC.

The CDR3: CASSRPLRTGSYEQYF. The CDR3 DNA sequence: TGTGCCAGCAGCCGACCCCTTAGGACAGGTTCCTACGAGCAGTACTTC. The chain links TRBV11-2 to TRBJ2-7; 7 bases match TRBD1. Germline loops: CDR1 SGHAT, CDR2 FQNNGV. CDR3 length: 16 residues. V shed 5 bases, J shed 1 base, and the junction held 11 bases outside the gene matches.

This sequence joins TRBV30 and TRBJ1-3; TRBD1 aligns across 7 bases. CDR1 and CDR2 (germline): GTSNPN, SVGIG (reference sequence). Unmatched junction bases numbered 5, after V lost 5 bases and J lost 4 bases. The CDR3 spans 13 residues. This CDR3 is CAWSKDRGNTIYF. The CDR3 region has the DNA TGTGCCTGGTCTAAGGACAGGGGAAACACCATATATTTT.

The chain has TRBV6-5 and TRBJ2-7, with 8 bases matching TRBD2. There are 14 residues in the CDR3. Germline loops: CDR1 MNHEY, CDR2 SVGAGI. J gave up 7 bases and V 5 bases, and 10 bases lay outside the gene matches. The CDR3 bases are TGTGCCAGCAGTCCTCAAGCGGGGGCGAGGGAGCAGTACTTC. Amino acids: CASSPQAGAREQYF.

The chain employs TRBV11-1 and TRBJ1-4; unclear D gene. The CDR3 runs 15 residues. Trimming removed 5 bases at V and 8 bases at J, with 18 bases between. Germline CDR1 and CDR2: SGHAT and FQDESV (reference sequence). Here the CDR3 reads CASSLAGHRGEKLFF. The CDR3 DNA sequence: TGTGCCAGCAGCCTTGCGGGCCACCGTGGAGAAAAACTGTTTTTT.

The J gene is TRBJ2-5, the V gene TRBV7-2; weak D call: TRBD2 (6 bases). From germline, CDR1 is SGHTA and CDR2 FQGNSA. The CDR3 has 14 amino acids. Trimming stripped 3 bases from V and 7 bases from J, with 15 bases between. CDR3 region: CASSFSGSAVTQYF. DNA of the CDR3: TGTGCCAGCAGCTTTAGCGGCTCGGCGGTGACCCAGTACTTC.

The J gene is TRBJ1-2, the V gene TRBV28, with 7 nucleotides matching TRBD1. This CDR3 has 14 amino acids. The ends lost 2 bases at V and 8 bases at J; junction bases unmatched: 8. Germline-derived CDR1 and CDR2 are MDHEN and SYDVKM. Written as DNA, the CDR3 is TGTGCCAGCAGTTTAGGGACAGCGATAGGGGGCTACACCTTC. Translation gives CASSLGTAIGGYTF.

The rearrangement uses TRBV21-1 and TRBJ2-6; the table assigns TRBD1, which was not confirmed against the DNA. TRBV21-1 is flagged as a pseudogene. The CDR3 extends over 18 amino acids. Here the CDR3 DNA reads TGTGCCAGCAGCAAAATGGCTGAGACAGGACCTGGGGCCAACGTCCTGACTTTC. Translation gives CASSKMAETGPGANVLTF.

J is TRBJ2-3 and V is TRBV19; 7 nucleotides align to TRBD2. Per germline, CDR1 LNHDA and CDR2 SQIVND (reference sequence). V was pared by 5 bases and J by 2 bases, with 7 bases of the junction left unmatched. The CDR3 has 15 residues. The chain's CDR3 is CASSPGGYITDTQYF. The DNA of the CDR3 is TGTGCCAGTAGTCCGGGGGGTTACATCACAGATACGCAGTATTTT.

This chain links TRBV5-1 with TRBJ2-5, with D perhaps TRBD1 (6 bases). Trimming removed 8 bases at V and 1 base at J, with 18 bases between. From germline, CDR1 is SGHRS and CDR2 YFSETQ. This CDR3 has 15 amino acids. Written as DNA, the CDR3 is TGCGCCAGTTCTTCACAGGGCACCTTCCAAGAGACCCAGTACTTC. It codes for CASSSQGTFQETQYF.

Worth noting for this clone: One junction end disagrees with the germline gene, perhaps due to a read error. The J gene is TRBJ1-1, the V gene TRBV9; no reliable D call. Germline V CDR1 and CDR2: SGDLS, YYNGEE. This CDR3 has 13 residues. The CDR3 protein is CASNVVGGTEAFF. CDR3 nucleotides: TGTGCCAGCAACGTAGTAGGAGGGACTGAAGCTTTCTTT.

V gene TRBV7-2 combines with J gene TRBJ2-7; weak D call: TRBD2 (5 bases). V lost 1 base to trimming and J lost 5 bases, with 12 bases between them. The CDR3 consists of 14 residues. Germline lookup yields CDR1 SGHTA and CDR2 FQGNSA. CDR3 region: CASSLGPMRDEQYF. DNA for the CDR3: TGTGCCAGCAGCTTAGGACCCATGAGGGACGAGCAGTACTTC.

V usage is TRBV11-3 and J usage is TRBJ2-1; TRBD2 is a possible D gene (6 bases). The CDR3 totals 14 residues. Trimming shortened V by 3 bases and J by 5 bases, and 11 bases separated the two germline ends. CDR1 is SGHNT, CDR2 YENEEA, per germline. The CDR3 loop reads CASSLGLGDNEQFF. CDR3 DNA sequence: TGTGCCAGCAGCTTGGGACTTGGGGACAATGAGCAGTTCTTC.

The gene calls are TRBV10-3 and TRBJ1-6; TRBD1 is a possible D gene (5 bases). The CDR3 sequence is 15 residues long. Deletions cut 0 bases from V and 8 bases from J, with 11 bases between. Germline lookup yields CDR1 ENHRY and CDR2 SYGVKD. The CDR3 region has the DNA TGTGCCATCAGTGAGTCCCAGGGCCAGGATTCACCCCTCCACTTT. It is translated as CAISESQGQDSPLHF.

V usage is TRBV14 and J usage is TRBJ1-2; 7 nucleotides line up with TRBD1. Germline V gene lookup returns CDR1 SGHDN and CDR2 FVKESK. There are 14 residues in the CDR3. V shed 3 bases and J 6 bases; nucleotides not matched to a gene: 7. The CDR3 DNA is TGTGCCAGCAGCCAGGACAGGCTTGGGCATGGCTACACCTTC. Translation: CASSQDRLGHGYTF.

The gene calls are TRBV30 and TRBJ1-6, with D hard to call. V was trimmed by 2 bases and J by 10 bases, leaving 12 bases between them. The CDR3 length is 13 residues. Germline CDR1 reads GTSNPN; CDR2 reads SVGIG (reference sequence). CDR3 residues: CAWSSTVGSPLHF. The CDR3, as DNA: TGTGCCTGGAGTAGTACAGTCGGATCACCCCTCCACTTT. Full variable domain (rest looked up from reference TRBV30 and TRBJ1-6): SQTIHQWPATLVQPVGSPLSLECTVEGTSNPNLYWYRQAAGRGLQLLFYSVGIGQISSEVPQNLSASRPQDRQFILSSKKLLLSDSGFYLCAWSSTVGSPLHFGNGTRLTVT.

This chain joins TRBV2 and TRBJ1-3; D not certain. Germline V CDR1 and CDR2: SNHLY, FYNNEI. The CDR3 runs 15 residues. Trimming pared 4 bases from V and 0 bases from J, leaving 10 bases between. CDR3 region: CASSGRLDSGNTIYF. In nucleotides, the CDR3 is TGTGCCAGCAGTGGGCGACTTGACTCTGGAAACACCATATATTTT.

This chain connects TRBV7-2 to TRBJ2-7; D gene ambiguous. Trimming shortened V by 4 bases and J by 4 bases, and 5 bases separated the two germline ends. The CDR3 consists of 11 residues. Looked up from germline, CDR1 is SGHTA and CDR2 is FQGNSA. The CDR3 protein is CASSYQYEQYF. The CDR3 region has the DNA TGTGCCAGCAGCTACCAGTACGAGCAGTACTTC.

This chain joins TRBV6-5 and TRBJ1-2, with TRBD1 identical over 9 bases. Germline V gene sequence: CDR1 MNHEY, CDR2 SVGAGI. This CDR3 comprises 15 residues. With V trimmed by 6 bases and J by 1 base, 6 bases remained unmatched. Here the CDR3 DNA reads TGTGCCAGCAGCCTACGGGACAGGGTTAACTATGGCTACACCTTC. This codes for CASSLRDRVNYGYTF.

J is TRBJ1-3 and V is TRBV11-2; 10 nucleotides align to TRBD1. The CDR3 runs to 14 residues. The trim removed 5 bases at V and 6 bases at J, leaving 4 bases unmatched. Germline V gene sequence: CDR1 SGHAT, CDR2 FQNNGV. CDR3 in DNA: TGTGCCAGCAGCCCGACAGGGGGCCAAAACACCATATATTTT. This encodes CASSPTGGQNTIYF.

This chain uses TRBV27 with TRBJ2-7, with D unresolved. Germline V lookup: CDR1 MNHEY, CDR2 SMNVEV (reference sequence). CDR3 size: 16 residues. Trimming removed 8 bases from V and 0 bases from J, with 20 bases in between. The CDR3: CASGPIRPQSSYEQYF. In DNA form, the CDR3 reads TGTGCCAGCGGGCCTATACGGCCGCAGAGCTCCTACGAGCAGTACTTC.

The chain combines TRBV11-2 with TRBJ1-5; a possible D gene is TRBD1 (5 bases). Germline V lookup: CDR1 SGHAT, CDR2 FQNNGV. Trimming cost V 5 bases and J 10 bases, with 21 bases left between them. The CDR3 extends over 15 amino acids. The CDR3 coding sequence is TGTGCCAGCAGCCCGTCGCAGGCGGACATCAGCCCCCAGCATTTT. It specifies CASSPSQADISPQHF.

Details on this clone: Other DNA variants within this sample encode the same CDR3. This CDR3 is CASSLAQGVEQYF. In DNA form, the CDR3 reads TGTGCCAGCAGTCTCGCACAGGGAGTCGAGCAGTACTTC. The chain employs TRBV27 and TRBJ2-7, with TRBD1 as a possible D gene (6 bases). This CDR3 contains 13 residues. V lost 5 bases and J lost 6, with 14 bases in between. The germline V gene encodes CDR1 MNHEY and CDR2 SMNVEV (reference sequence).

V gene TRBV18 combines with J gene TRBJ1-2, with 9 bases aligning to TRBD1. Germline CDR1 and CDR2: KGHSH and LQKENI. CDR3 length: 18 residues. The trim removed 6 bases at V and 8 bases at J, leaving 22 bases unmatched. The CDR3 sequence is CASSAAGRTGVPPRGYTF. The CDR3 DNA is TGTGCCAGCTCTGCCGCGGGTCGGACAGGGGTCCCCCCAAGAGGCTACACCTTC.

V and J are TRBV27 and TRBJ1-4; D call uncertain. V was trimmed by 6 bases and J by 0 bases, leaving 14 bases between them. The CDR3 loop spans 16 amino acids. Per germline, CDR1 MNHEY and CDR2 SMNVEV (reference sequence). Here the CDR3 DNA reads TGTGCCAGCAGAACCATTAGGACTTCAACTAATGAAAAACTGTTTTTT. Protein sequence: CASRTIRTSTNEKLFF.